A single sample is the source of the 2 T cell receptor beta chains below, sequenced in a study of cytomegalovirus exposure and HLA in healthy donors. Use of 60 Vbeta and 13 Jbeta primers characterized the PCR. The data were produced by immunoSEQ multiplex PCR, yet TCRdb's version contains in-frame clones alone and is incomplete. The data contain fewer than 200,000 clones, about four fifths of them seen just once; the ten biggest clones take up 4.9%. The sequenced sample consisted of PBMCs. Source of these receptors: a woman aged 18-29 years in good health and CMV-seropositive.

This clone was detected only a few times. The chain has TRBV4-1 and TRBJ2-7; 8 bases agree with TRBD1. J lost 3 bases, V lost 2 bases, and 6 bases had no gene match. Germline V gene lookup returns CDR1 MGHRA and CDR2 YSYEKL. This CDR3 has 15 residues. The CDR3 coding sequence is TGCGCCAGCAGCCAACCCCGACAGGGGAACTACGAGCAGTACTTC. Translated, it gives CASSQPRQGNYEQYF.

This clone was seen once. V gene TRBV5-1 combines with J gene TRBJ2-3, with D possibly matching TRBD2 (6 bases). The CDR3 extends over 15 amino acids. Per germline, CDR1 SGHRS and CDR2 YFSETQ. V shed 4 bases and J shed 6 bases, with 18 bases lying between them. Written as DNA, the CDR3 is TGCGCCAGCAGCCCCCTGGGGGGTCTAGGGGATACGCAGTATTTT. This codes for CASSPLGGLGDTQYF.